These 28 T cell receptor beta chains came from one sample sequenced in a study of response to subunit inactivated influenza vaccine. One entry per CDR3 protein, called by TCRdb with MiXCR from the RT-PCR reads. The repertoire consists of approximately 300,000 distinct CDR3 sequences, with around 20% occurring once and the leading ten covering about 9.3%. Specimen: PBMCs from blood, collected roughly 20 months after vaccination. All receptors derive from a man aged 45 to 70 who received an inactivated influenza vaccine.

This clonotype was seen a handful of times. The genes are TRBV20-1 and TRBJ1-6; no clear D. CDR1 is DFQATT, CDR2 SNEGSKA, per germline (reference sequence). V was shortened by 3 bases and J by 5 bases, with 14 bases between the two germline ends. CDR3 size: 15 residues. CDR3 in amino acids: CSARGPGQDNSPLHF. The DNA for the CDR3 is TGCAGTGCTAGGGGCCCGGGTCAGGATAATTCACCCCTCCACTTT.

This clonotype showed up just a few times. V gene TRBV6-2 or TRBV6-3 combines with J gene TRBJ2-5; a possible D gene is TRBD2 (6 bases). The CDR3 is made up of 15 amino acids. Germline assignment: CDR1 MNHEY and CDR2 SVGEGT. V was cut by 2 bases and J by 1 base, with 11 bases left in between. CDR3 bases: TGTGCCAGCAGTTACGTCGGGGGAGCCCAAGAGACCCAGTACTTC. Protein product: CASSYVGGAQETQYF.

This clonotype has a handful of counts. Germline and junction disagree at one end, which may indicate a read error. The chain uses TRBV27 and TRBJ1-6; weak D call: TRBD1 (5 bases). CDR1 MNHEY and CDR2 SMNVEV come from the germline V gene (reference sequence). There are 14 residues in the CDR3. This CDR3 reads CASRALTYNSPLHF. The CDR3 DNA follows: TGTGCAAGCAGGGCCCTGACCTATAATTCACCCCTCCACTTT.

The J gene is TRBJ2-5, the V gene TRBV12-3 or TRBV12-4; D is unclear. The CDR3 extends over 11 amino acids. Trimming took off 6 bases at V and 5 bases at J, with 7 bases between the two ends. The CDR3 DNA reads as TGTGCCAGCAGCCCCTTTGAGACCCAGTACTTC. This gives the protein CASSPFETQYF.

The chain is built from TRBV12-3 or TRBV12-4 and TRBJ1-2, with D unclear. V was shortened by 5 bases and J by 2 bases, with 9 bases between the two germline ends. CDR3 length equals 13 residues. CDR3 in DNA: TGTGCCAGCAGTCGCCCCGGCAACTATGGCTACACCTTC. Amino acid sequence: CASSRPGNYGYTF.

The chain joins TRBV6-2 or TRBV6-3 to TRBJ2-1; the D gene is possibly TRBD2 (6 bases). The CDR3 extends over 12 amino acids. Germline loops: CDR1 MNHEY, CDR2 SVGEGT. V was clipped by 7 bases and J by 10 bases, with 14 bases between them. CDR3 loop: CASKNPGLEQFF. The CDR3 DNA sequence: TGTGCCAGCAAAAACCCGGGACTCGAGCAGTTCTTC.

The chain joins TRBV6-2 or TRBV6-3 to TRBJ1-1, with D possibly TRBD1 on 6 matching bases. This CDR3 region has 16 residues. Trimming removed 1 base from V and 1 base from J, with 13 bases in between. In germline, CDR1 is MNHEY, CDR2 SVGEGT. The DNA of the CDR3 is TGTGCCAGCAGTTACTTCAGGGGATCTAGGAACACTGAAGCTTTCTTT. It is translated as CASSYFRGSRNTEAFF.

The chain recombines TRBV29-1 with TRBJ2-5, with unresolved D. The CDR3 runs 13 residues. V lost 3 bases and J lost 5, with 13 bases in between. The germline V gene has CDR1 SQVTM and CDR2 ANQGSEA. CDR3 loop: CSVEREALETQYF. The CDR3 coding sequence is TGCAGCGTTGAGAGAGAGGCACTCGAGACCCAGTACTTC.

The chain has TRBV27 and TRBJ2-2, with no clear D. The germline CDR1 and CDR2 sequences are MNHEY and SMNVEV (reference sequence). Between the trimmed V and J ends, which lost 6 bases and 7 bases, there was a span of 9 bases. This CDR3 comprises 12 residues. The CDR3, as DNA: TGTGCCAGCAGCCCGAATGGCGGGGAGCTGTTTTTT. Amino acids: CASSPNGGELFF.

The rearrangement joins TRBV4-1 to TRBJ1-1; D not certain. Germline V gene data show CDR1 as MGHRA and CDR2 as YSYEKL. The CDR3 spans 15 residues. V lost 4 bases to trimming and J lost 5 bases, with 17 bases between them. The CDR3 DNA sequence: TGCGCCAGCAGCCCCAGCGGCGCACCCGGGACTGAAGCTTTCTTT. It codes for CASSPSGAPGTEAFF.

This clonotype was observed a few times. The V call is TRBV12-3 or TRBV12-4, the J call TRBJ1-1, with D maybe TRBD1 (5 bases). This CDR3 is 14 amino acids long. The V end lost 1 base, the J end lost 6 bases, and 12 bases lay between the germline ends. The CDR3 region is CASSLERGWPEAFF. CDR3 nucleotide sequence: TGTGCCAGCAGTTTAGAACGGGGGTGGCCTGAAGCTTTCTTT.

This clonotype was recorded a few times. The rearrangement links TRBV10-2 to TRBJ1-1, with TRBD1 as a possible D gene (5 bases). CDR3 length equals 15 residues. V was trimmed by 3 bases and J by 1 base, leaving 12 bases between them. Per the germline V gene, CDR1 is WSHSY and CDR2 is SAAADI. This CDR3 reads CASSDRQLTNTEAFF. The CDR3 DNA is TGCGCCAGCAGTGATCGACAGCTAACGAACACTGAAGCTTTCTTT.

A few counts support this clonotype. The genes are TRBV10-3 and TRBJ2-5; D is unresolved. The CDR3 consists of 12 residues. Per the germline V gene, CDR1 is ENHRY and CDR2 is SYGVKD. The V end was cut by 0 bases, the J end by 7 bases, with 6 bases between. The CDR3 sequence: CAISESMATQYF. Here the CDR3 DNA reads TGTGCCATCAGTGAGTCCATGGCGACCCAGTACTTC.

This clonotype was seen more than once but under ten times. The chain employs TRBV21-1 and TRBJ2-1. TRBV21-1 is recorded as a pseudogene. The CDR3 covers 14 residues. CDR3 in DNA: TGTGCCAGCAGCAAAGCGATAGGATACAATGAGCAGTTCTTC. This sequence encodes CASSKAIGYNEQFF.

This chain joins TRBV11-2 and TRBJ2-7; D is uncertain. V was cut by 7 bases and J by 2 bases, with 15 bases left in between. The CDR3 contains 14 residues. CDR1 is SGHAT and CDR2 is FQNNGV in the germline V gene. CDR3 loop: CASTQTGSAYEQYF. The DNA of the CDR3 is TGTGCCAGCACCCAGACCGGGTCGGCCTACGAGCAGTACTTC. Full variable domain (rest looked up from reference TRBV11-2 and TRBJ2-7): EAGVAQSPRYKIIEKRQSVAFWCNPISGHATLYWYQQILGQGPKLLIQFQNNGVVDDSQLPKDRFSAERLKGVDSTLKIQPAKLEDSAVYLCASTQTGSAYEQYFGPGTRLTVT.

J is TRBJ2-1 and V is TRBV20-1; TRBD1 matches at 7 bases. The CDR3 spans 11 residues. The germline V gene has CDR1 DFQATT and CDR2 SNEGSKA (reference sequence). Trimming removed 6 bases from V and 8 bases from J; junction bases left unmatched: 4. The CDR3 region is CSARTGHEQFF. In nucleotides, the CDR3 is TGCAGTGCCAGGACAGGCCATGAGCAGTTCTTC.

In its sample, this clonotype was seen many times. This rearrangement joins TRBV7-2 to TRBJ2-7, with 8 bases matching TRBD1. CDR1 is SGHTA, CDR2 FQGNSA, per germline. The CDR3 is 16 amino acids. The junction had 11 bases not matched to a gene; V was cut back by 5 bases and J by 2 bases. The DNA of the CDR3 is TGTGCCAGCAGCCCTGGGCCGGGACAGGAGACCTACGAGCAGTACTTC. It translates to CASSPGPGQETYEQYF. Full variable domain (outside the CDR3, taken from reference TRBV7-2 and TRBJ2-7): GAGVSQSPSNKVTEKGKDVELRCDPISGHTALYWYRQSLGQGLEFLIYFQGNSAPDKSGLPSDRFSAERTGGSVSTLTIQRTQQEDSAVYLCASSPGPGQETYEQYFGPGTRLTVT.

This clonotype has a handful of counts. The chain recombines TRBV10-3 with TRBJ2-7; D unresolved. There are 12 residues in the CDR3. V dropped 3 bases and J dropped 1 base, with 4 bases sitting between them. The germline V gene encodes CDR1 ENHRY and CDR2 SYGVKD. In nucleotides, the CDR3 is TGTGCCATCAGTGACCAGTCCTACGAGCAGTACTTC. It is translated as CAISDQSYEQYF.

The chain joins TRBV19 to TRBJ1-6, with D possibly being TRBD1 (6 bases). Trimming stripped 1 base from V and 9 bases from J, with 22 bases between. From germline, CDR1 is LNHDA and CDR2 SQIVND (reference sequence). The CDR3 is 18 amino acids. The CDR3 region has the DNA TGTGCCAGTAGTATAGGCACCCGGGACATCGTGTGGGCTTCACCCCTCCACTTT. The encoded protein is CASSIGTRDIVWASPLHF.

The rearrangement uses TRBV6-2 or TRBV6-3 and TRBJ2-7; D gene unclear. Germline V gene lookup returns CDR1 MNHEY and CDR2 SVGEGT. Trimming pared 2 bases from V and 4 bases from J, leaving 6 bases between. This CDR3 has 12 amino acids. The CDR3 loop reads CASSYRGYEQYF. In DNA form, the CDR3 reads TGTGCCAGCAGTTACCGCGGATACGAGCAGTACTTC.

V gene TRBV4-3 combines with J gene TRBJ2-3; 9 positions agree with TRBD2. The germline V gene encodes CDR1 LGHNA and CDR2 YSLEER. The CDR3 extends over 14 amino acids. V was pared by 1 base and J by 6 bases, with 2 bases of the junction left unmatched. The CDR3 bases are TGCGCCAGCAGCCAAGGTAGCGGGAGTGATACGCAGTATTTT. As protein: CASSQGSGSDTQYF.

This rearrangement joins TRBV4-2 to TRBJ2-2; TRBD2 aligns across 8 bases. The CDR3 sequence is 16 residues long. V lost 3 bases and J lost 1; bases outside the gene matches: 4. Looked up from germline, CDR1 is LGHNA and CDR2 is YNFKEQ. The CDR3 DNA is TGTGCCAGCAGCCAGCGGACTAGCCAGAACACCGGGGAGCTGTTTTTT. Protein product: CASSQRTSQNTGELFF.

V usage is TRBV10-3 and J usage is TRBJ2-3; 13 bases agree with TRBD2. Trimming removed 6 bases from V and 2 bases from J; junction bases left unmatched: 2. The CDR3 has 15 residues. Germline assignment: CDR1 ENHRY and CDR2 SYGVKD. CDR3 coding DNA: TGTGCCATCAGGGGACTAGCGGGACCCACAGATACGCAGTATTTT. Its translation is CAIRGLAGPTDTQYF.

Only one count was recorded for this clonotype. The rearrangement links TRBV6-2 or TRBV6-3 to TRBJ2-1; D could derive from TRBD1 or TRBD2 (5 bases each). This CDR3 has 14 amino acids. V gave up 2 bases and J gave up 7 bases, with 12 bases separating them. Germline V lookup: CDR1 MNHEY, CDR2 SVGEGT. CDR3 bases: TGTGCCAGCAGTTACCCGGCAGGGACGAATGAGCAGTTCTTC. As protein: CASSYPAGTNEQFF.

This clonotype was seen a few times. This sequence joins TRBV3-1 and TRBJ1-4; D may be TRBD1 (5 bases). The V gene lost 3 bases and the J gene lost 5 bases, with 13 bases spanning the gap. The length of the CDR3 is 15 residues. CDR1 and CDR2 (germline): LGHDT, YNNKEL (reference sequence). The CDR3 here is CASSHSGTGNEKLFF. Here the CDR3 DNA reads TGTGCCAGCAGCCACTCCGGGACTGGAAATGAAAAACTGTTTTTT. Full variable domain (rest looked up from reference TRBV3-1 and TRBJ1-4): DTAVSQTPKYLVTQMGNDKSIKCEQNLGHDTMYWYKQDSKKFLKIMFSYNNKELIINETVPNRFSPKSPDKAHLNLHINSLELGDSAVYFCASSHSGTGNEKLFFGSGTQLSVL.

The rearrangement links TRBV15 to TRBJ2-7; D perhaps matches TRBD2 (5 bases). CDR1 is LNHNV, CDR2 YYDKDF, per germline (reference sequence). CDR3 length: 14 residues. V was trimmed by 4 bases and J by 2 bases, leaving 12 bases between them. CDR3 DNA: TGTGCCACCAGCAAGTGGACTGCCACCTACGAGCAGTACTTC. It specifies CATSKWTATYEQYF.

The J gene is TRBJ2-3, the V gene TRBV7-9; 8 nucleotides align to TRBD2. Germline V gives CDR1 SEHNR, CDR2 FQNEAQ (reference sequence). This CDR3 region has 14 residues. V was pared by 3 bases and J by 2 bases, with 1 base of the junction left unmatched. The CDR3: CASSFSGITDTQYF. In DNA form, the CDR3 reads TGTGCCAGCAGCTTTAGCGGGATCACAGATACGCAGTATTTT.

This clonotype has only one observation. CDR3 DNA sequence: TGTGCCAGCAGCCCGGGACCGAGTGGAAACACCATATATTTT. This sequence encodes CASSPGPSGNTIYF. The chain carries TRBV5-4 and TRBJ1-3; D might be TRBD1 (5 bases). V was pared by 4 bases and J by 3 bases, with 11 bases between. CDR3 size: 14 residues. The germline V gene encodes CDR1 SGHNT and CDR2 YYREEE (reference sequence).